These T cell receptor beta chains were read from a single sample in a study of control samples from healthy donors and cancer patients. Clones were read by immunoSEQ multiplex PCR, and TCRdb kept only the in-frame ones, dropping some. The table lists over 150,000 clones, about 90% of them singletons. Sequencing was performed on blood. These receptors were collected from a woman between 40 and 50 years old in good health. The CDR3 runs from the conserved cysteine through the conserved F or W.

>TRBV7-9
CASSLKGVNTEAFF
>TRBV6-2/TRBV6-3
CASSYGQSRYNEQFF
>TRBV24-1
CATSDSRTGGYTF
>TRBV6-2/TRBV6-3
CASSYTGETQYF
>TRBV30
CAWSVKRDRGRGAAKNIQYF
>TRBV13
CASSSSRFATSYEQYF
>TRBV9
CASSAQIEMNTEAFF
>TRBV5-1
CASSSLPGGAYEQYF
>TRBV6-5
CASSPGSSGNTIYF
>TRBV3-1/TRBV3-2
CASSQALQVETQYF
>TRBV9
CASSGPGQGHYGYTF
>TRBV27
CASAAGAADTQYF
>TRBV19
CASRGGTAGTGELFF
>TRBV15
CATSGDRVTNEKLFF
>TRBV5-5
CASSLGVEAFF
>TRBV11-2
CASSLEGQGGTGELFF
>TRBV4-1
CASSQAPGQGFYNEQFF
>TRBV16
CASSQSSGSYNEQFF
>TRBV7-9
CASSLGNNYRYNEQFF
>TRBV6-6
CASSSRGQGRYGYTF
>TRBV3-1/TRBV3-2
CASSQELKTYGYTF
>TRBV19
CATKRTLEGYGYTF
>TRBV6-5
CASSPNSNQPQHF
>TRBV29-1
CSVSNRGNYGYTF
>TRBV30
CAWQETQYF
>TRBV2
CASRRVSEAFF
>TRBV28
CASSFPLVTEAFF
>TRBV5-6
CASSLVGPFGDEQYF
>TRBV2
CASGSQPNLEQYF
>TRBV25-1
CASKGVNTEAFF
>TRBV19
CASSIEPTYEQYF
>TRBV2
CASDQGADTEAFF
>TRBV4-1
CASSQIQGVNEKLFF
>TRBV29-1
CSARGRTTYEQYF
>TRBV16
CASSQKTGGYGYTF
>TRBV9
CASSVSRDGDEGYTF
>TRBV3-1/TRBV3-2
CASSQDWGAANEKLFF
>TRBV19
CASSLNVAGGLGTEAFF
>TRBV6-6
CASRGPNNQPQHF
>TRBV5-1
CASSLDGDYGYTF
>TRBV5-1
CASSSGTSGVRLQETQYF
>TRBV11-2
CASTWGGFYNEQFF
>TRBV4-1
CASSQDLRHQISLHF
>TRBV7-2
CASSLGGGQNQPQHF
>TRBV6-1
CASSEGLVGDGYTF
>TRBV3-1/TRBV3-2
CASSQDPAGNQPQHF